A selection of T cell receptor beta chains follows, all from one sample in a study of OX40 agonist ivuxolimab in advanced cancers. Clones were read by immunoSEQ multiplex PCR, and TCRdb kept only the in-frame ones, dropping some. Of fewer than 50,000 clones in the sample, approximately 90% were seen once. The source was CD4+ or CD8+ T cells sorted from blood, collected in a trial of the OX40 agonist ivuxolimab. These receptors all come from an adult with an advanced solid tumor such as melanoma, head and neck, liver or kidney cancer. Each CDR3 is given with its conserved first and last residue. The D gene is left open where the match is weak. The size of a clone is reported for some rows only, either as once, few or many, or as a class for expanded clones.

V gene: TRBV7-9; J gene: TRBJ2-3; D gene: TRBD2; clone size: few; CDR3 protein: CASSPSGRGFGADTQYF; CDR3 DNA: TGTGCCAGCAGCCCTAGCGGGAGAGGTTTTGGGGCAGATACGCAGTATTTT
V gene: TRBV19; J gene: TRBJ2-7; D gene: TRBD2; clone size: -; CDR3 protein: CASSFSGRASYEQYF; CDR3 DNA: TGTGCCAGTAGTTTTAGCGGGAGGGCCTCCTACGAGCAGTACTTC
V gene: TRBV7-2; J gene: TRBJ2-7; D gene: TRBD1; clone size: -; CDR3 protein: CASSLGDRGYEQYF; CDR3 DNA: TGTGCCAGCAGCTTAGGAGACAGGGGGTACGAGCAGTACTTC
V gene: TRBV18; J gene: TRBJ1-4; D gene: -; clone size: -; CDR3 protein: CASSPLSPRKTNEKLFF; CDR3 DNA: TGTGCCAGCTCACCACTTTCCCCAAGGAAGACTAATGAAAAACTGTTTTTT
V gene: TRBV4-1; J gene: TRBJ2-5; D gene: -; clone size: -; CDR3 protein: CASSQGRPQETQYF; CDR3 DNA: TGCGCCAGCAGCCAAGGGAGGCCCCAAGAGACCCAGTACTTC
V gene: TRBV7-8; J gene: TRBJ2-7; D gene: -; clone size: -; CDR3 protein: CASSLVGSLAYEQYF; CDR3 DNA: TGTGCCAGCAGCTTAGTGGGCTCCTTGGCCTACGAGCAGTACTTC
V gene: TRBV9; J gene: TRBJ2-1; D gene: TRBD2; clone size: -; CDR3 protein: CASTGTSGNNEQFF; CDR3 DNA: TGTGCCAGTACCGGGACTAGCGGGAACAATGAGCAGTTCTTC
V gene: TRBV14; J gene: TRBJ1-4; D gene: TRBD1; clone size: -; CDR3 protein: CASSQEIQGVREKLFF; CDR3 DNA: TGTGCCAGCAGCCAAGAAATACAGGGGGTCCGTGAAAAACTGTTTTTT
V gene: TRBV6-5; J gene: TRBJ2-7; D gene: -; clone size: -; CDR3 protein: CASSSTSEQYF; CDR3 DNA: TGTGCCAGCAGTTCGACATCTGAGCAGTACTTC
V gene: TRBV4-3; J gene: TRBJ1-2; D gene: -; clone size: -; CDR3 protein: CASSPGDGSYGYTF; CDR3 DNA: TGCGCCAGCAGCCCTGGGGACGGAAGCTATGGCTACACCTTC
V gene: TRBV27; J gene: TRBJ2-3; D gene: TRBD2; clone size: few; CDR3 protein: CASSWGGGGTDTQYF; CDR3 DNA: TGTGCCAGCAGTTGGGGCGGGGGAGGCACAGATACGCAGTATTTT
V gene: TRBV7-6; J gene: TRBJ2-1; D gene: TRBD2; clone size: -; CDR3 protein: CASGLAGSSYNEQFF; CDR3 DNA: TGTGCCAGCGGGTTAGCGGGCAGCTCCTACAATGAGCAGTTCTTC
V gene: TRBV18; J gene: TRBJ2-7; D gene: -; clone size: -; CDR3 protein: CASSPNGYEQYF; CDR3 DNA: TGTGCCAGCTCACCCAATGGCTACGAGCAGTACTTC
V gene: TRBV15; J gene: TRBJ1-5; D gene: -; clone size: -; CDR3 protein: CATSRDRASGQPQHF; CDR3 DNA: TGTGCCACCAGCAGAGATCGGGCCTCGGGTCAGCCCCAGCATTTT
V gene: TRBV7-6; J gene: TRBJ2-2; D gene: -; clone size: -; CDR3 protein: CASSLEANTGELFF; CDR3 DNA: TGTGCCAGCAGCTTAGAGGCGAACACCGGGGAGCTGTTTTTT
V gene: TRBV6-5; J gene: TRBJ1-1; D gene: -; clone size: -; CDR3 protein: CASSYKMGGTEAFF; CDR3 DNA: TGTGCCAGCAGTTACAAGATGGGGGGCACTGAAGCTTTCTTT
V gene: TRBV10-3; J gene: TRBJ2-1; D gene: TRBD2; clone size: -; CDR3 protein: CAIVAGLADNEQFF; CDR3 DNA: TGTGCCATCGTGGCAGGACTAGCGGACAATGAGCAGTTCTTC
V gene: TRBV6-5; J gene: TRBJ2-3; D gene: -; clone size: -; CDR3 protein: CASSSLRDTQYF; CDR3 DNA: TGTGCCAGCAGCTCCCTCAGAGATACGCAGTATTTT
V gene: TRBV28; J gene: TRBJ1-2; D gene: -; clone size: -; CDR3 protein: CASSPNPPGRNGYTF; CDR3 DNA: TGTGCCAGCAGTCCAAACCCACCGGGGCGCAATGGCTACACCTTC
V gene: TRBV27; J gene: TRBJ2-7; D gene: TRBD1; clone size: -; CDR3 protein: CASSLGTASTYEQYF; CDR3 DNA: TGTGCCAGCAGTCTCGGGACAGCCTCCACCTACGAGCAGTACTTC
V gene: TRBV7-6; J gene: TRBJ2-1; D gene: TRBD2; clone size: once; CDR3 protein: CASSLRGGAGGYNEQFF; CDR3 DNA: TGTGCCAGCAGCTTAAGAGGAGGTGCGGGAGGGTACAATGAGCAGTTCTTC
V gene: TRBV29-1; J gene: TRBJ2-7; D gene: -; clone size: -; CDR3 protein: CSVERDTYEQYF; CDR3 DNA: TGCAGCGTTGAAAGAGATACCTACGAGCAGTACTTC
V gene: TRBV27; J gene: TRBJ2-7; D gene: -; clone size: -; CDR3 protein: CASSSFSGGIYEQYF; CDR3 DNA: TGTGCCAGCAGTTCTTTTAGCGGAGGGATCTACGAGCAGTACTTC
V gene: TRBV28; J gene: TRBJ2-1; D gene: -; clone size: few; CDR3 protein: CASSSARVVNEQFF; CDR3 DNA: TGTGCCAGCAGTTCTGCCAGGGTGGTCAATGAGCAGTTCTTC
V gene: TRBV7-9; J gene: TRBJ2-7; D gene: -; clone size: -; CDR3 protein: CASSFDGNYEQYF; CDR3 DNA: TGTGCCAGCAGCTTTGACGGGAACTACGAGCAGTACTTC
V gene: TRBV13; J gene: TRBJ2-2; D gene: -; clone size: -; CDR3 protein: CASSPGRANTGELFF; CDR3 DNA: TGTGCCAGCAGCCCAGGACGGGCGAACACCGGGGAGCTGTTTTTT
V gene: TRBV9; J gene: TRBJ2-1; D gene: TRBD1; clone size: -; CDR3 protein: CASSVADRVYNEQFF; CDR3 DNA: TGTGCCAGCAGCGTAGCCGACAGGGTGTACAATGAGCAGTTCTTC
V gene: TRBV7-6; J gene: TRBJ2-7; D gene: -; clone size: -; CDR3 protein: CASSLEVGRHLGTYEQYF; CDR3 DNA: TGTGCCAGCAGCTTAGAGGTTGGGCGACACCTCGGGACCTACGAGCAGTACTTC
V gene: TRBV9; J gene: TRBJ1-1; D gene: TRBD1; clone size: -; CDR3 protein: CASSPWTGDTEAFF; CDR3 DNA: TGTGCCAGCAGCCCTTGGACAGGAGACACTGAAGCTTTCTTT
V gene: TRBV27; J gene: TRBJ1-2; D gene: -; clone size: few; CDR3 protein: CASSFSRTALHGYTF; CDR3 DNA: TGTGCCAGCAGTTTTAGTCGGACGGCCCTCCATGGCTACACCTTC
V gene: TRBV15; J gene: TRBJ2-1; D gene: TRBD1; clone size: few; CDR3 protein: CATSVRQGPVYEQFF; CDR3 DNA: TGTGCCACCAGCGTACGACAGGGGCCGGTCTATGAGCAGTTCTTC
V gene: TRBV27; J gene: TRBJ1-4; D gene: TRBD1; clone size: -; CDR3 protein: CASTDPTGVSQGKLFF; CDR3 DNA: TGTGCCAGCACCGATCCGACAGGGGTCTCGCAGGGAAAACTGTTTTTT
V gene: TRBV13; J gene: TRBJ1-4; D gene: TRBD1; clone size: -; CDR3 protein: CASSPQGVDEKLFF; CDR3 DNA: TGTGCCAGCAGCCCGCAGGGGGTGGATGAAAAACTGTTTTTT
V gene: TRBV27; J gene: TRBJ1-2; D gene: -; clone size: -; CDR3 protein: CASSLSRAFGYTF; CDR3 DNA: TGTGCCAGCAGTTTAAGTAGGGCGTTTGGCTACACCTTC
V gene: TRBV4-1; J gene: TRBJ2-5; D gene: -; clone size: -; CDR3 protein: CASSQGGLEETQYF; CDR3 DNA: TGCGCCAGCAGCCAAGGGGGCCTGGAAGAGACCCAGTACTTC
V gene: TRBV7-6; J gene: TRBJ2-7; D gene: -; clone size: -; CDR3 protein: CASSLEQGTSYEQYF; CDR3 DNA: TGTGCCAGCAGCTTAGAGCAGGGTACCTCCTACGAGCAGTACTTC
V gene: TRBV7-9; J gene: TRBJ2-7; D gene: -; clone size: -; CDR3 protein: CASSLGGLSYEQYF; CDR3 DNA: TGTGCCAGCAGCTTGGGCGGACTCTCCTACGAGCAGTACTTC
V gene: TRBV27; J gene: TRBJ2-7; D gene: TRBD1; clone size: -; CDR3 protein: CASSLTGTGGSEQYF; CDR3 DNA: TGTGCCAGCAGTTTAACCGGGACAGGGGGCTCCGAGCAGTACTTC
V gene: TRBV13; J gene: TRBJ2-1; D gene: -; clone size: -; CDR3 protein: CASSSRQSSYNEQFF; CDR3 DNA: TGTGCCAGCAGTTCAAGACAGAGCTCCTACAATGAGCAGTTCTTC
V gene: TRBV14; J gene: TRBJ2-3; D gene: -; clone size: -; CDR3 protein: CASSLFNTDTQYF; CDR3 DNA: TGTGCCAGCAGCCTCTTTAACACAGATACGCAGTATTTT
V gene: TRBV2; J gene: TRBJ2-1; D gene: TRBD2; clone size: -; CDR3 protein: CASKAAGGRDEQFF; CDR3 DNA: TGTGCCAGCAAGGCAGCGGGAGGGCGTGATGAGCAGTTCTTC
V gene: TRBV6-5; J gene: TRBJ2-3; D gene: -; clone size: -; CDR3 protein: CASSPPASTDTQYF; CDR3 DNA: TGTGCCAGCAGTCCACCAGCTAGCACAGATACGCAGTATTTT
V gene: TRBV10-3; J gene: TRBJ1-3; D gene: -; clone size: -; CDR3 protein: CAISDEGLGNTIYF; CDR3 DNA: TGTGCCATCAGTGATGAGGGACTCGGAAACACCATATATTTT
V gene: TRBV7-9; J gene: TRBJ2-1; D gene: TRBD2; clone size: -; CDR3 protein: CASSPEGLAGGEQFF; CDR3 DNA: TGTGCCAGCAGCCCCGAGGGACTAGCGGGAGGTGAGCAGTTCTTC
V gene: TRBV5-6; J gene: TRBJ2-7; D gene: -; clone size: -; CDR3 protein: CASSMIASSSYEQYF; CDR3 DNA: TGTGCCAGCAGCATGATCGCTTCATCCTCCTACGAGCAGTACTTC
V gene: TRBV4-3; J gene: TRBJ1-3; D gene: -; clone size: -; CDR3 protein: CASSQERIEDGNTIYF; CDR3 DNA: TGCGCCAGCAGCCAAGAGAGGATAGAGGACGGAAACACCATATATTTT
V gene: TRBV28; J gene: TRBJ1-4; D gene: -; clone size: -; CDR3 protein: CASSPLVPNEKLFF; CDR3 DNA: TGTGCCAGCAGTCCCCTGGTGCCTAATGAAAAACTGTTTTTT
V gene: TRBV10-3; J gene: TRBJ2-1; D gene: -; clone size: -; CDR3 protein: CAISDPGVSSYNEQFF; CDR3 DNA: TGTGCCATCAGTGATCCCGGGGTCAGCTCCTACAATGAGCAGTTCTTC
V gene: TRBV2; J gene: TRBJ2-3; D gene: -; clone size: -; CDR3 protein: CASSYSGEDTQYF; CDR3 DNA: TGTGCCAGCAGTTACTCGGGCGAAGATACGCAGTATTTT
V gene: TRBV15; J gene: TRBJ1-5; D gene: -; clone size: -; CDR3 protein: CATSRDDGTNQPQHF; CDR3 DNA: TGTGCCACCAGCAGAGATGACGGAACCAATCAGCCCCAGCATTTT
V gene: TRBV7-9; J gene: TRBJ2-3; D gene: -; clone size: -; CDR3 protein: CASSLATDREEDTQYF; CDR3 DNA: TGTGCCAGCAGCTTAGCCACAGACAGGGAGGAAGATACGCAGTATTTT
V gene: TRBV14; J gene: TRBJ1-2; D gene: -; clone size: -; CDR3 protein: CASSSGGVAGYTF; CDR3 DNA: TGTGCCAGCAGCTCGGGGGGCGTGGCGGGCTACACCTTC
V gene: TRBV11-2; J gene: TRBJ1-1; D gene: -; clone size: -; CDR3 protein: CASSLDNTEAFF; CDR3 DNA: TGTGCCAGCAGCTTAGATAACACTGAAGCTTTCTTT
V gene: TRBV28; J gene: TRBJ1-5; D gene: TRBD1; clone size: -; CDR3 protein: CASSSGTDNQHF; CDR3 DNA: TGTGCCAGCAGTTCCGGGACAGACAACCAGCATTTT
V gene: TRBV6-5; J gene: TRBJ1-5; D gene: -; clone size: -; CDR3 protein: CASSYVANQPQHF; CDR3 DNA: TGTGCCAGCAGTTACGTGGCTAATCAGCCCCAGCATTTT